The 20 T cell receptor beta chains reported below all come from one sample, sequenced in a study of blood T cell repertoires in COVID-19. Repertoires were generated with immunoSEQ multiplex PCR, while TCRdb's copy carries only in-frame clones and drops some. The sample includes approximately 130,000 clones, more than 70% of them seen just once. Sequenced: peripheral blood. These receptors all come from a human donor in a cohort sampled during active COVID-19.

The chain carries TRBV18 and TRBJ2-1, with 7 bases identical to TRBD2. V lost 0 bases, J lost 7 bases, and 12 bases stayed unmatched. Germline V CDR1 and CDR2: KGHSH, LQKENI. The CDR3 has 17 amino acids. Here the CDR3 reads CASSPPWAGVVKNEQFF. In DNA form, the CDR3 reads TGTGCCAGCTCACCACCTTGGGCGGGAGTAGTCAAGAATGAGCAGTTCTTC. Based on the CDR3 plus reference TRBV18 and TRBJ2-1, the full variable domain is NAGVMQNPRHLVRRRGQEARLRCSPMKGHSHVYWYRQLPEEGLKFMVYLQKENIIDESGMPKERFSAEFPKEGPSILRIQQVVRGDSAAYFCASSPPWAGVVKNEQFFGPGTRLTVL.

The chain couples TRBV5-1 to TRBJ1-6; 7 bases are a match to TRBD1. The CDR3 covers 18 residues. The germline CDR1 and CDR2 sequences are SGHRS and YFSETQ. V shed 5 bases, J shed 0 bases, and the junction held 11 bases outside the gene matches. CDR3 sequence reads: CASRPNPGQNSYNSPLHF. In DNA form, the CDR3 reads TGCGCCAGCAGACCCAACCCGGGACAGAACTCCTATAATTCACCCCTCCACTTT. Drawing the rest from reference TRBV5-1 and TRBJ1-6, the complete variable domain is KAGVTQTPRYLIKTRGQQVTLSCSPISGHRSVSWYQQTPGQGLQFLFEYFSETQRNKGNFPGRFSGRQFSNSRSEMNVSTLELGDSALYLCASRPNPGQNSYNSPLHFGNGTRLTVT.

This clone was picked up a small number of times. This chain links TRBV28 with TRBJ2-7; weak D call: TRBD2 (6 bases). The V end was cut by 6 bases, the J end by 3 bases, with 18 bases between. The CDR3 loop spans 15 amino acids. Germline CDR1 is MDHEN and CDR2 is SYDVKM. CDR3 loop: CASSGGQIWGYEQYF. In nucleotides, the CDR3 is TGTGCCAGCAGCGGAGGGCAAATCTGGGGCTACGAGCAGTACTTC.

This clone came up a few times. The gene calls are TRBV20-1 and TRBJ2-7; unclear D gene. CDR3 size: 11 residues. With 0 bases removed from V and 3 bases from J, the gap between germline ends came to 3 bases. From germline, CDR1 is DFQATT and CDR2 SNEGSKA (reference sequence). CDR3 amino acids: CSARDGYEQYF. The CDR3 DNA sequence: TGCAGTGCTAGAGACGGCTACGAGCAGTACTTC.

This clone was observed a handful of times. CDR3 sequence reads: CASSQDPLGSSNQPQHF. The CDR3 coding sequence is TGCGCCAGCAGCCAAGACCCCCTAGGGAGTAGCAATCAGCCCCAGCATTTT. The chain joins TRBV4-1 to TRBJ1-5; D remains unclear. The germline V and J ends were trimmed by 0 bases and 0 bases, with 12 bases remaining between them. The CDR3 is 17 amino acids. The germline V gene has CDR1 MGHRA and CDR2 YSYEKL.

This clone has a handful of counts. This chain links TRBV4-1 with TRBJ2-1, with 10 bases matching TRBD1. Germline V gene lookup returns CDR1 MGHRA and CDR2 YSYEKL. V dropped 6 bases and J dropped 4; count of bases not matched to a gene: 6. CDR3 size: 15 residues. Here the CDR3 reads CASRDGQGVYNEQFF. As DNA, the CDR3 is TGCGCCAGCAGAGACGGACAGGGGGTTTACAATGAGCAGTTCTTC.

The chain links TRBV4-1 to TRBJ2-1; D might be TRBD2 (5 bases). Germline CDR1 is MGHRA and CDR2 is YSYEKL. V was trimmed by 1 base and J by 4 bases, leaving 5 bases between them. This CDR3 has 13 residues. CDR3 bases: TGCGCCAGCAGCCAAGGAGGGTACAATGAGCAGTTCTTC. Protein sequence: CASSQGGYNEQFF.

This clone was picked up one time. The V gene is TRBV4-1, the J gene TRBJ2-5; 12 bases line up with TRBD2. The V and J ends lost 4 bases and 0 bases, in that order; junction bases with no gene match: 3. The CDR3 contains 16 residues. Germline V gene lookup returns CDR1 MGHRA and CDR2 YSYEKL. The CDR3 loop is CASSPGLAGNQETQYF. The CDR3 nucleotides are TGCGCCAGCAGCCCCGGACTAGCGGGGAACCAAGAGACCCAGTACTTC.

The V and J genes are TRBV9 and TRBJ2-7; tentatively, D is TRBD1 (6 bases). The length of the CDR3 is 14 residues. Germline assignment: CDR1 SGDLS and CDR2 YYNGEE. V was clipped by 0 bases and J by 1 base, with 8 bases between them. The CDR3 sequence is CASSVGTASYEQYF. CDR3 in DNA: TGTGCCAGCAGCGTAGGGACAGCTTCCTACGAGCAGTACTTC.

V usage is TRBV2 and J usage is TRBJ2-7, with D possibly TRBD2 on 6 matching bases. The CDR3 totals 13 residues. V was pared by 5 bases and J by 5 bases, with 13 bases between. From germline, CDR1 is SNHLY and CDR2 FYNNEI. In DNA form, the CDR3 reads TGTGCCAGCAGTAGCTTGGGGGAGGACGAGCAGTACTTC. Encoded protein: CASSSLGEDEQYF.

The chain links TRBV12-5 to TRBJ2-7; 10 bases are shared with TRBD2. Germline CDR1 LGHNT, CDR2 FRNRAP. Trimming took 5 bases from V and 2 from J; bases not matched to a gene: 3. The CDR3 is made up of 14 amino acids. CDR3 nucleotide sequence: TGTGCTAGTGGTGCGAGCGGGAGGGCCTACGAGCAGTACTTC. This encodes CASGASGRAYEQYF. The complete variable domain, with remaining parts taken from reference TRBV12-5 and TRBJ2-7, reads DARVTQTPRHKVTEMGQEVTMRCQPILGHNTVFWYRQTMMQGLELLAYFRNRAPLDDSGMPKDRFSAEMPDATLATLKIQPSEPRDSAVYFCASGASGRAYEQYFGPGTRLTVT.

The chain uses TRBV4-2 and TRBJ2-7, with a possible D match to TRBD2 (5 bases). The V end lost 3 bases, the J end lost 3 bases, and 24 bases lay between the germline ends. The germline CDR1 and CDR2 sequences are LGHNA and YNFKEQ. The CDR3 totals 18 residues. DNA of the CDR3: TGTGCCAGCAGCCACGCTCGAGGTCGGGAAATGGGAAACTACGAGCAGTACTTC. Translating it yields CASSHARGREMGNYEQYF.

The rearrangement uses TRBV6-1 and TRBJ1-1, with D possibly being TRBD1 (5 bases). Germline-derived CDR1 and CDR2 are MNHNS and SASEGT. V lost 2 bases to trimming and J lost 1 base, with 8 bases between them. The CDR3 is 14 residues long. The CDR3 here is CASSELGENTEAFF. CDR3 sequence (DNA): TGTGCCAGCAGTGAACTAGGGGAGAACACTGAAGCTTTCTTT.

This chain links TRBV24-1 with TRBJ2-3; TRBD2 agrees at 12 bases. Germline assignment: CDR1 KGHDR and CDR2 SFDVKD. With 4 bases clipped from V and 5 bases from J, the junction kept 24 bases outside the gene matches. The CDR3 consists of 22 residues. CDR3: CATSDPIPGTSGSLAVRDTQYF. The CDR3 DNA follows: TGTGCCACCAGTGACCCTATCCCCGGGACTAGCGGGTCCCTGGCGGTGAGAGATACGCAGTATTTT.

J is TRBJ1-1 and V is TRBV3-1 (or the pseudogene TRBV3-2); the D gene is possibly TRBD1 (6 bases). The V gene lost 2 bases and the J gene lost 10 bases, with 8 bases spanning the gap. Looked up from germline, CDR1 is LGHDT and CDR2 is YNNKEL (reference sequence). This CDR3 has 11 amino acids. In nucleotides, the CDR3 is TGTGCCAGCAGCCAACAAGGGGGAGCTTTCTTT. This sequence encodes CASSQQGGAFF.

The V call is TRBV10-3, the J call TRBJ1-1; possibly TRBD1 for D (5 bases). V lost 11 bases, J lost 4 bases, and 17 bases lay in between. Germline V gene sequence: CDR1 ENHRY, CDR2 SYGVKD. The CDR3 contains 13 residues. The CDR3 reads CASQGGVATEAFF. CDR3 nucleotides: TGTGCCTCCCAGGGTGGGGTTGCCACTGAAGCTTTCTTT.

This clone was seen just once. This chain uses TRBV6-6 with TRBJ2-7, with TRBD2 matching 7 bases. CDR1 is MNHNY, CDR2 SVGAGI, per germline (reference sequence). The ends lost 8 bases at V and 4 bases at J; junction bases unmatched: 11. The CDR3 has 14 residues. CDR3 sequence: CASRVGLVGYEQYF. CDR3 nucleotide sequence: TGTGCCAGCCGCGTCGGACTAGTCGGTTACGAGCAGTACTTC.

V is TRBV12-2 and J is TRBJ1-2; the table's D gene call, TRBD1, was not cross checked with the DNA. TRBV12-2 is a pseudogene. This CDR3 region has 16 residues. This chain's CDR3 is CASRLAKFQGVYGYTF. CDR3 nucleotide sequence: TGTGCAAGTCGCTTAGCGAAATTCCAGGGGGTCTATGGCTACACCTTC.

The rearrangement joins TRBV4-1 to TRBJ1-1, with D perhaps matching TRBD1 (5 bases). CDR3 length equals 14 residues. Germline CDR1 and CDR2: MGHRA and YSYEKL. The V end was cut by 0 bases, the J end by 10 bases, with 15 bases between. CDR3 region: CASSQESGPEGAFF. The CDR3 region has the DNA TGCGCCAGCAGCCAAGAGTCAGGGCCGGAGGGAGCTTTCTTT.

Comment on this clone: The junction departs from the called germline gene at one end, perhaps through a read error. V and J are TRBV7-7 and TRBJ2-2; 8 nucleotides agree with TRBD1. The V gene's germline CDR1 is SSHAT and CDR2 FNYEAQ (reference sequence). The CDR3 sequence is 16 residues long. CDR3: CASSRGQGVGTGELFF. The CDR3, as DNA: TGTGCTAGCAGCAGAGGACAGGGCGTGGGCACCGGGGAGCTGTTTTTT.